This T cell receptor (beta chain) was identified in a study of T cells in Graves' hyperthyroidism and ophthalmopathy. This clonotype has a count of ten or more. RNA transcripts provided the source from which TCR beta CDR3 regions were amplified. An initial round of RT-PCR targeting the TCR CDR3 relied on the HTBI primer set. TCRdb analysed the multiplex PCR reads with MiXCR anew, one entry per CDR3 protein. The top ten clones hold around 44% of a sample with fewer than 650,000 distinct CDR3 sequences, 46% of them seen once. The receptor was isolated from an adult woman with Graves' disease, either hyperthyroidism or ophthalmopathy (not recorded which). Sequencing used peripheral blood or thyroid tissue (not recorded which).

CDR3 coding DNA: TGTGCCAGCAGGATGACAGGGGGCAATTCACCCCTCCACTTT. Protein product: CASRMTGGNSPLHF. The J gene is TRBJ1-6, the V gene TRBV2; 10 bases fit TRBD1. The CDR3 runs to 14 residues. Germline V lookup: CDR1 SNHLY, CDR2 FYNNEI. Losses at the gene ends were 6 bases for V and 7 bases for J; bases not matched to a gene: 3.